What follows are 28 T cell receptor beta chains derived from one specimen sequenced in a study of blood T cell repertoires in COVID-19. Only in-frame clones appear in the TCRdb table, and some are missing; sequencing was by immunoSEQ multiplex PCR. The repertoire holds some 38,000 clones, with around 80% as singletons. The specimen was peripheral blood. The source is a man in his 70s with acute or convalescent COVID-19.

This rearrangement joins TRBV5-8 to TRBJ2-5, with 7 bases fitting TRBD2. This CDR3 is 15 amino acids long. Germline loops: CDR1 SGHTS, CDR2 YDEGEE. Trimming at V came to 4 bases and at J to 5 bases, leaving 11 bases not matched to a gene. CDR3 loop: CASSPGRGGGETQYF. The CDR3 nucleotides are TGTGCCAGCAGCCCTGGGAGGGGCGGTGGGGAGACCCAGTACTTC.

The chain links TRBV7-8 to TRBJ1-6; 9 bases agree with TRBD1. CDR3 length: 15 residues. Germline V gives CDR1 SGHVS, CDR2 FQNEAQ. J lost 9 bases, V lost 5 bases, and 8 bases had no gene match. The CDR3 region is CASSLTDRGPSPLHF. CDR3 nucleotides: TGTGCCAGCAGCCTAACGGACAGGGGACCTTCACCCCTCCACTTT.

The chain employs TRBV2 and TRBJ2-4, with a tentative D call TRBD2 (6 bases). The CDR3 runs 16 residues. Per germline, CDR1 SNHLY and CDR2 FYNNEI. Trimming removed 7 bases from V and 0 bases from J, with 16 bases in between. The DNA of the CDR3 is TGTGCCAGCACCCTAAGTAGCGGAGGAGCCAAAAACATTCAGTACTTC. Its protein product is CASTLSSGGAKNIQYF.

The CDR3 sequence: CASSVADRKAFF. DNA of the CDR3: TGTGCCAGCAGCGTAGCAGACAGAAAAGCTTTCTTT. The chain employs TRBV9 and TRBJ1-1, with D perhaps TRBD1 (5 bases). From germline, CDR1 is SGDLS and CDR2 YYNGEE. This CDR3 has 12 residues. V lost 0 bases, J lost 9 bases, and 9 bases lay in between.

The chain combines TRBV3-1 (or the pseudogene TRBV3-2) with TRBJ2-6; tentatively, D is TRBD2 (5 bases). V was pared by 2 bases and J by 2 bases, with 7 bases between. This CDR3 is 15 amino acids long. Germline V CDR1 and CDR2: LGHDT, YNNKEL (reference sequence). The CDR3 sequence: CASSQRGTGANVLTF. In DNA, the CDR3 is TGTGCCAGCAGCCAACGAGGGACTGGGGCCAACGTCCTGACTTTC.

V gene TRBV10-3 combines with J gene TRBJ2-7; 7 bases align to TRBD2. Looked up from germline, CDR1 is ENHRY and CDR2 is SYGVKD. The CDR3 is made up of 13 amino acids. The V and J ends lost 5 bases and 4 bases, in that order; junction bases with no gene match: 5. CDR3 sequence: CAISTASGYEQYF. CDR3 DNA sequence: TGTGCCATCAGTACCGCTAGCGGTTACGAGCAGTACTTC.

The CDR3 loop is CATTFRTGRAEAFF. The CDR3 region has the DNA TGTGCCACCACTTTTCGGACAGGGAGGGCTGAAGCTTTCTTT. The chain uses TRBV6-5 and TRBJ1-1; 8 nucleotides align to TRBD1. CDR3 length: 14 amino acids. Germline-derived CDR1 and CDR2 are MNHEY and SVGAGI. V lost 10 bases, J lost 6 bases, and 13 bases stayed unmatched.

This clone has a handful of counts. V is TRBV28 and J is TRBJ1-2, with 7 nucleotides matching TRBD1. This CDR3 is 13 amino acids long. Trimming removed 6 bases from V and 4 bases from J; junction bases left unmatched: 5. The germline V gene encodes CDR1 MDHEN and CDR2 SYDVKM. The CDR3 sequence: CASSADRIYGYTF. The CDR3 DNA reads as TGTGCCAGCAGCGCGGACAGGATCTATGGCTACACCTTC.

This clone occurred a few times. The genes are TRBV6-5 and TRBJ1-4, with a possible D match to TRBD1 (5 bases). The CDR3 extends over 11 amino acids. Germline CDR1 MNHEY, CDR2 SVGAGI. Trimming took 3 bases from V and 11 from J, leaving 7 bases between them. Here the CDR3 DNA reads TGTGCCAGCAGTTATGGGGGGAAACTGTTTTTT. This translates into CASSYGGKLFF.

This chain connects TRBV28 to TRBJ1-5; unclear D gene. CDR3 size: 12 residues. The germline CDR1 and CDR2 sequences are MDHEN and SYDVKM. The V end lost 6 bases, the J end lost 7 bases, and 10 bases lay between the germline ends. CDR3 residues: CASRTGGQPQHF. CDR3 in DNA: TGTGCCAGCAGAACCGGAGGACAGCCCCAGCATTTT.

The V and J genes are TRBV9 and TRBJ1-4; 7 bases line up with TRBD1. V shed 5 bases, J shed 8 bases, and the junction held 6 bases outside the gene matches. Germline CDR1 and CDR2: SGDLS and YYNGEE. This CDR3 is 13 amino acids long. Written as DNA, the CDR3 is TGTGCCAGCAGTCGACAGGGTGGCGAAAAACTGTTTTTT. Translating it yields CASSRQGGEKLFF.

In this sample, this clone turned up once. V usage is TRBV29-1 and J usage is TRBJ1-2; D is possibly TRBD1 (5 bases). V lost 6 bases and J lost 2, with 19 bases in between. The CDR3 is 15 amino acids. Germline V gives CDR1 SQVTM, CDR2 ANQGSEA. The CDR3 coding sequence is TGCAGCGTCCTGTCGGGGGATACACAAAACTATGGCTACACCTTC. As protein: CSVLSGDTQNYGYTF.

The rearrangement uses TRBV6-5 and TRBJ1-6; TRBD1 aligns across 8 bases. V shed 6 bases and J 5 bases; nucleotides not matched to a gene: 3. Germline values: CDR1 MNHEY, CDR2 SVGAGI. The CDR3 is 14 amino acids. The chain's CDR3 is CASRGQGHNSPLHF. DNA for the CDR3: TGTGCCAGCAGAGGACAGGGACATAATTCACCCCTCCACTTT.

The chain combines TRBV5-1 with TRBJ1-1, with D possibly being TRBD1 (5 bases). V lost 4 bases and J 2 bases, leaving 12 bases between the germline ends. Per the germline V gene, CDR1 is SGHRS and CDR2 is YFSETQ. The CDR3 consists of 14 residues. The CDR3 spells CASSPGHINTEAFF. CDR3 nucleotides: TGCGCCAGCAGCCCCGGACACATCAACACTGAAGCTTTCTTT.

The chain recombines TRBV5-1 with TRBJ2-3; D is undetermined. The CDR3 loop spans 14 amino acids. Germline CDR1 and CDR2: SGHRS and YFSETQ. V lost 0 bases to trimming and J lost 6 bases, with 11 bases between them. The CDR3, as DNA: TGCGCCAGCAGCTTGGCCAGACTCCTGGATACGCAGTATTTT. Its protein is CASSLARLLDTQYF.

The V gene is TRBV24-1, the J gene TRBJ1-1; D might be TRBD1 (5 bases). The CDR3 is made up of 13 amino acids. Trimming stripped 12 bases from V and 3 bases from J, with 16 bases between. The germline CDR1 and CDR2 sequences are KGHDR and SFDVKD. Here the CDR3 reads CAARRGSDTEAFF. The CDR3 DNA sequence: TGTGCCGCTCGAAGGGGATCGGACACTGAAGCTTTCTTT.

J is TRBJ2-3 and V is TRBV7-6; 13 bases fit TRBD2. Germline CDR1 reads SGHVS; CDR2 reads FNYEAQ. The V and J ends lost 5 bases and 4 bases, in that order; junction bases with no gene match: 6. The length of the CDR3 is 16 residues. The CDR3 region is CASSARTSGSPDTQYF. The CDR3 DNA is TGTGCCAGCAGCGCCAGGACTAGCGGGAGCCCAGATACGCAGTATTTT.

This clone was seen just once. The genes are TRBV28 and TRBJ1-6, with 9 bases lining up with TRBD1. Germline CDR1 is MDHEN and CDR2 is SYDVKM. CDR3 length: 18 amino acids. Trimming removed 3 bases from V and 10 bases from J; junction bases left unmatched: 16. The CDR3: CASSLVRQGVRNWSPLHF. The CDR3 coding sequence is TGTGCCAGCAGTTTGGTTAGACAGGGGGTACGGAATTGGTCACCCCTCCACTTT.

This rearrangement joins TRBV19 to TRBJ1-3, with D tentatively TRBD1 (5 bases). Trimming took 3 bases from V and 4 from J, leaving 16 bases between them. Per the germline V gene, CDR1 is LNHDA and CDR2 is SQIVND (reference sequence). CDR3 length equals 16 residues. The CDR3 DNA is TGTGCCAGTAGTATCCTACAGGCCAAAGGGGGAAACACCATATATTTT. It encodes CASSILQAKGGNTIYF.

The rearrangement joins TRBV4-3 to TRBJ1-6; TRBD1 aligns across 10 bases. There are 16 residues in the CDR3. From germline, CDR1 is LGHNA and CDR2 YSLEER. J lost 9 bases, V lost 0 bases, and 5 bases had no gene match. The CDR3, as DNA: TGCGCCAGCAGCCAAGAAAGGACAGGGGGACTTTCACCCCTCCACTTT. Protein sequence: CASSQERTGGLSPLHF.

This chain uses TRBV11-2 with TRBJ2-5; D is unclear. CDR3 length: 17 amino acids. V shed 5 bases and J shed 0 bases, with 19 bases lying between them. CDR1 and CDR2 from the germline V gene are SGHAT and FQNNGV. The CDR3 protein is CASSPHGLGEYQETQYF. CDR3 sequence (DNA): TGTGCCAGCAGCCCCCACGGTTTGGGCGAGTACCAAGAGACCCAGTACTTC. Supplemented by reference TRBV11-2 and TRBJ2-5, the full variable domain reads EAGVAQSPRYKIIEKRQSVAFWCNPISGHATLYWYQQILGQGPKLLIQFQNNGVVDDSQLPKDRFSAERLKGVDSTLKIQPAKLEDSAVYLCASSPHGLGEYQETQYFGPGTRLLVL.

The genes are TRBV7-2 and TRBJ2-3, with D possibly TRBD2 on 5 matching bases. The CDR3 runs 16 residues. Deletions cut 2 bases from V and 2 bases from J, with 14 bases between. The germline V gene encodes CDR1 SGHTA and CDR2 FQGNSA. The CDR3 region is CASSLWSLANTDTQYF. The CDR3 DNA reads TGTGCCAGCAGCTTATGGTCGCTAGCCAACACAGATACGCAGTATTTT.

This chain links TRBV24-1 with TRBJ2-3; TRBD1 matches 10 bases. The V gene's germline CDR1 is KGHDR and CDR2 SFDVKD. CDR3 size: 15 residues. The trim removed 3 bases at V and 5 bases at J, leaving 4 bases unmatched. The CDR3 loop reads CATSDPGQGLDTQYF. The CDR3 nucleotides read TGTGCCACCAGTGATCCGGGACAGGGGTTAGATACGCAGTATTTT.

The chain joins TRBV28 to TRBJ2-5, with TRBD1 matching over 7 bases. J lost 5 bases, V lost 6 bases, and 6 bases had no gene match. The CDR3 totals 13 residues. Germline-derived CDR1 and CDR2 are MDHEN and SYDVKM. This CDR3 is CASRDRSWETQYF. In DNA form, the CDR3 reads TGTGCCAGCAGGGACAGGAGTTGGGAGACCCAGTACTTC.

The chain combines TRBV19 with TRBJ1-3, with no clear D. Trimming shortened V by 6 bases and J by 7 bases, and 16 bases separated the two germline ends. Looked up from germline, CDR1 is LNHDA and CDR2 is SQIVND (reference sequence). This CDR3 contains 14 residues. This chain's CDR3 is CASRIGGGQNTIYF. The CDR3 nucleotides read TGTGCCAGTAGAATCGGAGGTGGGCAGAACACCATATATTTT.

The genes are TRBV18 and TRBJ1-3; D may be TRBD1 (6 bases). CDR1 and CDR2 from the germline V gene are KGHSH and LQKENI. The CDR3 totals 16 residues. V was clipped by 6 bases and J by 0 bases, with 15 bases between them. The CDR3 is CASSRTDQSSGNTIYF. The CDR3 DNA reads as TGTGCCAGCTCGAGGACAGACCAGAGCTCTGGAAACACCATATATTTT.

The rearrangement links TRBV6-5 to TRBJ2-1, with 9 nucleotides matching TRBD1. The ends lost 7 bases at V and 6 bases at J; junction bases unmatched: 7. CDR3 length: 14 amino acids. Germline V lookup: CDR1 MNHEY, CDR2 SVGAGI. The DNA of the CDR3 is TGTGCCAGCACCCTCGGGACAGGGAGCAATGAGCAGTTCTTC. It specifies CASTLGTGSNEQFF.

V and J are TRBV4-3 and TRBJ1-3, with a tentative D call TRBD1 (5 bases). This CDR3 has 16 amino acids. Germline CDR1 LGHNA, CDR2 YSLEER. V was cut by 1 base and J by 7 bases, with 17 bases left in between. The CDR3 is CASSQATQGVRNTIYF. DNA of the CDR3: TGCGCCAGCAGCCAAGCAACTCAGGGTGTTCGGAACACCATATATTTT.